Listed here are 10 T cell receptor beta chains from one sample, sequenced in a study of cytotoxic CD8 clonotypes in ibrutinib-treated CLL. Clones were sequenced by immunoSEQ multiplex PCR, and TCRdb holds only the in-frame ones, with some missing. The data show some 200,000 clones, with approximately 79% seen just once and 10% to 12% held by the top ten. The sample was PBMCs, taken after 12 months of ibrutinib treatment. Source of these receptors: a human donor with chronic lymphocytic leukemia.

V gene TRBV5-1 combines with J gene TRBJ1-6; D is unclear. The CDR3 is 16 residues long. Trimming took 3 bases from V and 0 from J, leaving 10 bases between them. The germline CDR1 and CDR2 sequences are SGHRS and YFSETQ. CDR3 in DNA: TGCGCCAGCAGCTCAGCGGATAGCTCCTATAATTCACCCCTCCACTTT. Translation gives CASSSADSSYNSPLHF. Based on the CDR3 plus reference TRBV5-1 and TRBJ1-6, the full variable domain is KAGVTQTPRYLIKTRGQQVTLSCSPISGHRSVSWYQQTPGQGLQFLFEYFSETQRNKGNFPGRFSGRQFSNSRSEMNVSTLELGDSALYLCASSSADSSYNSPLHFGNGTRLTVT.

The CDR3: CAWAGGGTEAFF. The CDR3 DNA reads TGTGCATGGGCCGGGGGGGGCACTGAAGCTTTCTTT. The J gene is TRBJ1-1, the V gene TRBV30, with TRBD1 as a possible D gene (5 bases). Germline CDR1 reads GTSNPN; CDR2 reads SVGIG (reference sequence). The CDR3 is 12 residues long.

DNA of the CDR3: TGTGCCTGGAATCGGGCCGGGGAGCTGTTTTTT. The encoded protein is CAWNRAGELFF. This chain uses TRBV30 with TRBJ2-2; unclear D gene. The CDR3 covers 11 residues. Trimming left V 4 bases short and J 6 bases short, with 6 bases between. In germline, CDR1 is GTSNPN, CDR2 SVGIG (reference sequence). The whole variable domain, filled in from reference TRBV30 and TRBJ2-2, reads SQTIHQWPATLVQPVGSPLSLECTVEGTSNPNLYWYRQAAGRGLQLLFYSVGIGQISSEVPQNLSASRPQDRQFILSSKKLLLSDSGFYLCAWNRAGELFFGEGSRLTVL.

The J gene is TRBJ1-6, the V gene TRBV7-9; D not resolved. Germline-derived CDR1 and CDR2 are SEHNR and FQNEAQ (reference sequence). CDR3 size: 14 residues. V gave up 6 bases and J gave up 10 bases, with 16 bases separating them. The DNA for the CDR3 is TGTGCCAGCAGTTATGGAAACCGAGACTCACCCCTCCACTTT. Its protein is CASSYGNRDSPLHF.

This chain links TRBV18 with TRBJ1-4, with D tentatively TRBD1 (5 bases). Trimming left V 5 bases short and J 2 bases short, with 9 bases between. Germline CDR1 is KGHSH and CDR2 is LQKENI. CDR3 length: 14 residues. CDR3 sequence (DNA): TGTGCCAGCTCATCAGGGTTCACTAATGAAAAACTGTTTTTT. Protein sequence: CASSSGFTNEKLFF. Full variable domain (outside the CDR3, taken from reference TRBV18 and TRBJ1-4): NAGVMQNPRHLVRRRGQEARLRCSPMKGHSHVYWYRQLPEEGLKFMVYLQKENIIDESGMPKERFSAEFPKEGPSILRIQQVVRGDSAAYFCASSSGFTNEKLFFGSGTQLSVL.

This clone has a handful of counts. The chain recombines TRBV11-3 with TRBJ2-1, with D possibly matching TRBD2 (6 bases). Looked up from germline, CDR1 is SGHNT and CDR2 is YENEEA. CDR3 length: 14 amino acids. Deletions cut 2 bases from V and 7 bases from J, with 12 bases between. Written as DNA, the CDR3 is TGTGCCAGCAGCTTATTTGGCGGGACGAATGAGCAGTTCTTC. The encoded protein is CASSLFGGTNEQFF. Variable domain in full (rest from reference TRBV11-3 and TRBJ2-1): EAGVVQSPRYKIIEKKQPVAFWCNPISGHNTLYWYLQNLGQGPELLIRYENEEAVDDSQLPKDRFSAERLKGVDSTLKIQPAELGDSAVYLCASSLFGGTNEQFFGPGTRLTVL.

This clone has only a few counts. The CDR3 DNA reads as TGCGCCAGCAGCCAAGTTGCGGGGGGCACAGATACGCAGTATTTT. Protein sequence: CASSQVAGGTDTQYF. The chain carries TRBV4-1 and TRBJ2-3, with TRBD2 matching 7 bases. The CDR3 totals 15 residues. The junction had 2 bases not matched to a gene; V was cut back by 1 base and J by 1 base. Looked up from germline, CDR1 is MGHRA and CDR2 is YSYEKL.

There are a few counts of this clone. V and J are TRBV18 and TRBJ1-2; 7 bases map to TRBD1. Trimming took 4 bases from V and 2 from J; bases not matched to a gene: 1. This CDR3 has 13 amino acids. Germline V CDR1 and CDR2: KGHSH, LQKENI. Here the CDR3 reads CASSRDRNYGYTF. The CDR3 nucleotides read TGTGCCAGCTCACGGGACAGAAACTATGGCTACACCTTC.

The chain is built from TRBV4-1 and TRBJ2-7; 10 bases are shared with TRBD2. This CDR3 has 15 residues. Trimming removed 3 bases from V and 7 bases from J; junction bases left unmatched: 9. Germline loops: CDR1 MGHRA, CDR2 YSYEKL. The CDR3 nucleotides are TGCGCCAGCAGCCAGGAGCGGGAGGGCCCGGGAGAGCAGTACTTC. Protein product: CASSQEREGPGEQYF.

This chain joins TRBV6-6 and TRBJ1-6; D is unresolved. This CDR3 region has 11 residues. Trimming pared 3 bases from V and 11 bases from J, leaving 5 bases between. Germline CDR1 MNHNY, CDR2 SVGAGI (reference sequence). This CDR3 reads CASSYGPPLHF. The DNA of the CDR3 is TGTGCCAGCAGTTATGGGCCACCCCTCCACTTT.